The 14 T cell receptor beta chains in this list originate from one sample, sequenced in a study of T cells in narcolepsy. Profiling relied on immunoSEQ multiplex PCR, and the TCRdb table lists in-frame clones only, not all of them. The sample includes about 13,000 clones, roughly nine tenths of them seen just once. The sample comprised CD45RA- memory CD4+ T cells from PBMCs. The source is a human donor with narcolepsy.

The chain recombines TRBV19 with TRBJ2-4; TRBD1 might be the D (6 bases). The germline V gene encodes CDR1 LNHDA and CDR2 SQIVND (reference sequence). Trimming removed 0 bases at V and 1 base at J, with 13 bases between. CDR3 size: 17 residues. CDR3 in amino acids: CASSIDRTGSAKNIQYF. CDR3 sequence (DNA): TGTGCCAGTAGTATAGACCGAACAGGGTCGGCCAAAAACATTCAGTACTTC.

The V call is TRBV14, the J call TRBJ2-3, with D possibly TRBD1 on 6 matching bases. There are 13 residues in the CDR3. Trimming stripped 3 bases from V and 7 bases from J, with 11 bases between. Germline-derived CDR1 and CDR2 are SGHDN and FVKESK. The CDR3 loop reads CASSQGAKHTQYF. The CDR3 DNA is TGTGCCAGCAGCCAGGGGGCCAAACATACGCAGTATTTT.

DNA for the CDR3: TGCAGCGTTGAAATACAGGGGCAGGAGAACACTGAAGCTTTCTTT. Encoded protein: CSVEIQGQENTEAFF. The chain couples TRBV29-1 to TRBJ1-1; the match to TRBD1 covers 7 bases. V trimming: 2 bases; J trimming: 1 base; junction bases outside the gene matches: 7. The germline V gene encodes CDR1 SQVTM and CDR2 ANQGSEA. CDR3 size: 15 residues.

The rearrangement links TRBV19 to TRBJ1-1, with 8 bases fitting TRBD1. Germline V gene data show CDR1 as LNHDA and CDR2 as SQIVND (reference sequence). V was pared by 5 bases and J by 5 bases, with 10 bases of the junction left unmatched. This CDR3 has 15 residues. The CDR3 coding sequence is TGTGCCAGTAGTGTCTTTACAGGGGGTGATACTGAAGCTTTCTTT. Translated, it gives CASSVFTGGDTEAFF.

CDR3 nucleotides: TGCGCCAGCAGCATCAGTGGGGGGGAAAACTATGGCTACACCTTC. It codes for CASSISGGENYGYTF. The chain recombines TRBV5-1 with TRBJ1-2, with D possibly being TRBD1 (5 bases). This CDR3 is built from 15 residues. Between the trimmed V and J ends, which lost 4 bases and 2 bases, there was a span of 15 bases. Germline assignment: CDR1 SGHRS and CDR2 YFSETQ.

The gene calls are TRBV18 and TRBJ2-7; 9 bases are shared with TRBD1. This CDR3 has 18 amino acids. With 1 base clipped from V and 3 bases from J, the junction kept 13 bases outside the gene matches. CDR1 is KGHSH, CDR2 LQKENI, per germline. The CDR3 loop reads CASSPLPPGTGHNYEQYF. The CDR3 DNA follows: TGTGCCAGCTCACCACTCCCGCCCGGGACAGGGCATAACTACGAGCAGTACTTC. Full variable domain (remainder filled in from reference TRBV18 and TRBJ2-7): NAGVMQNPRHLVRRRGQEARLRCSPMKGHSHVYWYRQLPEEGLKFMVYLQKENIIDESGMPKERFSAEFPKEGPSILRIQQVVRGDSAAYFCASSPLPPGTGHNYEQYFGPGTRLTVT.

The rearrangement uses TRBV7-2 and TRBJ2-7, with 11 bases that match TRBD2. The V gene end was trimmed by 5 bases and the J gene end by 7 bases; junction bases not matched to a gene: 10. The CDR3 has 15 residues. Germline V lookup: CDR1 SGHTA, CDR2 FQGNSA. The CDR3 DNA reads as TGTGCCAGCAGCCTAACTCTAGCGGGGGGAAGAGAGCAGTACTTC. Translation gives CASSLTLAGGREQYF.

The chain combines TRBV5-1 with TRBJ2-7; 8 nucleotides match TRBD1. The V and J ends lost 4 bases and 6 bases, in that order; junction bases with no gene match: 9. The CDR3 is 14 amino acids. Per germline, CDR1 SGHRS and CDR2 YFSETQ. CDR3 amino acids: CASSLVTGALEQYF. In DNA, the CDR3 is TGCGCCAGCAGCCTCGTGACAGGGGCTCTCGAGCAGTACTTC.

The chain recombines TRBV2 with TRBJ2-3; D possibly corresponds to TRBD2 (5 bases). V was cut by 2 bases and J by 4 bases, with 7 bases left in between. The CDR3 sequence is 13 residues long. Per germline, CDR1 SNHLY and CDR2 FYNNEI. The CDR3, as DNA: TGTGCCAGCAGTGAATTCGGGGCAGATACGCAGTATTTT. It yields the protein CASSEFGADTQYF. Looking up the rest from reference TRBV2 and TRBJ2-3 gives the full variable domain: EPEVTQTPSHQVTQMGQEVILRCVPISNHLYFYWYRQILGQKVEFLVSFYNNEISEKSEIFDDQFSVERPDGSNFTLKIRSTKLEDSAMYFCASSEFGADTQYFGPGTRLTVL.

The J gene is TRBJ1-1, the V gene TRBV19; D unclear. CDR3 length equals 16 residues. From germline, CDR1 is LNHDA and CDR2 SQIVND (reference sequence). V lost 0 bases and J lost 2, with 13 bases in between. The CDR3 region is CASSIDIIGINTEAFF. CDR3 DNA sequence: TGTGCCAGTAGTATAGATATTATCGGTATAAACACTGAAGCTTTCTTT.

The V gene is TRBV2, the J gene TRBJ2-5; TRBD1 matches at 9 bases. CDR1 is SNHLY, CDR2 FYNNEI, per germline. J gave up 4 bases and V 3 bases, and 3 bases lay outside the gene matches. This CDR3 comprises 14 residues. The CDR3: CASSENRGRETQYF. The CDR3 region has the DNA TGTGCCAGCAGTGAGAACAGGGGGCGAGAGACCCAGTACTTC.

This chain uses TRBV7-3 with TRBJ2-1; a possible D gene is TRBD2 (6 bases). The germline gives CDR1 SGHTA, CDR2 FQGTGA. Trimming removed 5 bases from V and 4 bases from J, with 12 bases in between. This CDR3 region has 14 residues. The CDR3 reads CASSTPGLYNEQFF. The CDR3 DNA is TGTGCCAGCAGCACCCCGGGACTTTACAATGAGCAGTTCTTC.

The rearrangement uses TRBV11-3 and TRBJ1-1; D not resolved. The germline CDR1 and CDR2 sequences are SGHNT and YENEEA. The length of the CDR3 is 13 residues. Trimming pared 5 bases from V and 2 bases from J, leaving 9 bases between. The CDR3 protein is CASSPQSNTEAFF. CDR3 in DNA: TGTGCCAGCAGCCCCCAATCCAACACTGAAGCTTTCTTT.

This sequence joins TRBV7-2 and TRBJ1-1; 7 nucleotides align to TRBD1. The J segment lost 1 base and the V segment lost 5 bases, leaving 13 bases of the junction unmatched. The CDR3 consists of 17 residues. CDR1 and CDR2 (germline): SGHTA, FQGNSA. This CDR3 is CASSLRVTGLGNTEAFF. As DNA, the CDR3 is TGTGCCAGCAGCCTAAGAGTGACAGGGTTAGGGAACACTGAAGCTTTCTTT.